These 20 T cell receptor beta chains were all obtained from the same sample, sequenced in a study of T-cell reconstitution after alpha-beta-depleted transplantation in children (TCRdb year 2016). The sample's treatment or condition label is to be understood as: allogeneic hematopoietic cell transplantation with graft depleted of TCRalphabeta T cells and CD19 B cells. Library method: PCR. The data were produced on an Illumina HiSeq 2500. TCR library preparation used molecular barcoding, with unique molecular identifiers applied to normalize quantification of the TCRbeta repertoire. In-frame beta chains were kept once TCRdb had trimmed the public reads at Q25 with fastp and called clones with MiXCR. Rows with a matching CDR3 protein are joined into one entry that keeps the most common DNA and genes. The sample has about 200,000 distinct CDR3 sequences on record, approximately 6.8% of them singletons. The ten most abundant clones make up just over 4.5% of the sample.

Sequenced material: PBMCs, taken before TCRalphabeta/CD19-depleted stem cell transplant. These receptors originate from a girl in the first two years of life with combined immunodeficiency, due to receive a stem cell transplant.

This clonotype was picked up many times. CDR3 in DNA: TGTGCCAGCAGCGCCGCTTCAACAGGTTACGAGCAGTACTTC. Its translation: CASSAASTGYEQYF. The J gene is TRBJ2-7, the V gene TRBV9; the D gene is possibly TRBD1 (5 bases). Germline lookup yields CDR1 SGDLS and CDR2 YYNGEE. V shed 3 bases and J shed 4 bases, with 14 bases lying between them. The CDR3 sequence is 14 residues long.

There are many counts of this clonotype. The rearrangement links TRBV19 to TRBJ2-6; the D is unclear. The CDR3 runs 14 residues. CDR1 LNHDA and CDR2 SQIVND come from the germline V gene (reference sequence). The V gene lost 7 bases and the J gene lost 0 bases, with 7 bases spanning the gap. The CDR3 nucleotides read TGTGCCAGTAAACTGTCCTCTGGGGCCAACGTCCTGACTTTC. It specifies CASKLSSGANVLTF.

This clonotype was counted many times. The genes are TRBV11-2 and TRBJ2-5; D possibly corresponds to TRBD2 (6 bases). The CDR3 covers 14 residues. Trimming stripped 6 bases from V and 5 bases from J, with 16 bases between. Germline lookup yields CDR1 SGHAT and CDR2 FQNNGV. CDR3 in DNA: TGTGCCAGCAGTATAGTGGAGGGATGGGAGACCCAGTACTTC. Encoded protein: CASSIVEGWETQYF. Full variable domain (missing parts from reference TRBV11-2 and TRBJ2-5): EAGVAQSPRYKIIEKRQSVAFWCNPISGHATLYWYQQILGQGPKLLIQFQNNGVVDDSQLPKDRFSAERLKGVDSTLKIQPAKLEDSAVYLCASSIVEGWETQYFGPGTRLLVL.

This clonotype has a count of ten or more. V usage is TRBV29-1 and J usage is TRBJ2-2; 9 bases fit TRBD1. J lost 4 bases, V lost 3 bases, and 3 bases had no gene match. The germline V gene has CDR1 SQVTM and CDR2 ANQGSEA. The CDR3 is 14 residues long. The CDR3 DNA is TGCAGCGTTGAGGGACAGGGAGGCACCGGGGAGCTGTTTTTT. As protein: CSVEGQGGTGELFF.

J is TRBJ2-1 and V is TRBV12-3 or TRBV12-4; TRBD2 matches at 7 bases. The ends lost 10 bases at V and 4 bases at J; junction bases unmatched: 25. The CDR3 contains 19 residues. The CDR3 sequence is CAICLSGLAEKTRYNEQFF. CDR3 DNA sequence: TGTGCCATCTGTTTAAGTGGTCTAGCGGAGAAGACTCGGTACAATGAGCAGTTCTTC.

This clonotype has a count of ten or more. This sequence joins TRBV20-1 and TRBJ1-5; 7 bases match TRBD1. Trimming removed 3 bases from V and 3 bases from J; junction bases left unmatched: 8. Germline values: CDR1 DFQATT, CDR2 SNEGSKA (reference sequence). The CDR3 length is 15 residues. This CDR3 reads CSASPPGGLNQPQHF. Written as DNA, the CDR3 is TGCAGTGCTAGTCCCCCAGGGGGTCTCAATCAGCCCCAGCATTTT.

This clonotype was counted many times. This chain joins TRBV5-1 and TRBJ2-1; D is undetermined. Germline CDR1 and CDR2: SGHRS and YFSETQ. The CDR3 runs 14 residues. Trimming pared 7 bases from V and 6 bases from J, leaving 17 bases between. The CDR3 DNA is TGCGCCAGCTCTTCAGACTCTAAACTCAATGAGCAGTTCTTC. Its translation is CASSSDSKLNEQFF.

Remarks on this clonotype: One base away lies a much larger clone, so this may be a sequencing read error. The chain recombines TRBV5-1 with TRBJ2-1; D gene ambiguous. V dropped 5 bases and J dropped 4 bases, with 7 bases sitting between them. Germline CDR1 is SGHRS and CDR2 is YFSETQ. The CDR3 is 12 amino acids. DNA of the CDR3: TGCGCCAGCAGAATGGGGTACAATGAGCAGTTCTTC. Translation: CASRMGYNEQFF. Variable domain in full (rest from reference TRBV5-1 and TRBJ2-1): KAGVTQTPRYLIKTRGQQVTLSCSPISGHRSVSWYQQTPGQGLQFLFEYFSETQRNKGNFPGRFSGRQFSNSRSEMNVSTLELGDSALYLCASRMGYNEQFFGPGTRLTVL.

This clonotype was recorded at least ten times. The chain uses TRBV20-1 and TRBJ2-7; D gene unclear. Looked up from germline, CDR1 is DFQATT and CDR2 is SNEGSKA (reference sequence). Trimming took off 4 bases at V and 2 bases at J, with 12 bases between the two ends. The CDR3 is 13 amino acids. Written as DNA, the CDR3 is TGCAGTGCTACCCACGGATATACCTACGAGCAGTACTTC. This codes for CSATHGYTYEQYF.

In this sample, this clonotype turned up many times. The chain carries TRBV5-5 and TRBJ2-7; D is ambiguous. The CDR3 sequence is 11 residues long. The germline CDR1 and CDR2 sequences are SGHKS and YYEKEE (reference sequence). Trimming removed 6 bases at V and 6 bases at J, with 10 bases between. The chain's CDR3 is CASNGIFEQYF. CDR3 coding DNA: TGTGCCAGCAATGGGATTTTCGAGCAGTACTTC. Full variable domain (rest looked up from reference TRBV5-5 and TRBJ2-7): DAGVTQSPTHLIKTRGQQVTLRCSPISGHKSVSWYQQVLGQGPQFIFQYYEKEERGRGNFPDRFSARQFPNYSSELNVNALLLGDSALYLCASNGIFEQYFGPGTRLTVT.

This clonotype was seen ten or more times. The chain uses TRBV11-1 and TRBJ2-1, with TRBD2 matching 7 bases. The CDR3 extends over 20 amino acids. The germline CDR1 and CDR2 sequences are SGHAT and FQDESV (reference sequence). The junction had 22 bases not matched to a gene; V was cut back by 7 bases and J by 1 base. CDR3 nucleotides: TGTGCCAGCATCTATTTGGGGATCCTTAGCGGGCCACCTTCCTACAATGAGCAGTTCTTC. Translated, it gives CASIYLGILSGPPSYNEQFF.

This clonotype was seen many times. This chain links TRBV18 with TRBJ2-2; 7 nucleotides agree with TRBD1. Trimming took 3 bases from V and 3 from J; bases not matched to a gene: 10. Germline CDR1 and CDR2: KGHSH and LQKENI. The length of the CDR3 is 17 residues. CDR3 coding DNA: TGTGCCAGCTCACCTTTTTGGGACAGAGAGTACACCGGGGAGCTGTTTTTT. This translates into CASSPFWDREYTGELFF.

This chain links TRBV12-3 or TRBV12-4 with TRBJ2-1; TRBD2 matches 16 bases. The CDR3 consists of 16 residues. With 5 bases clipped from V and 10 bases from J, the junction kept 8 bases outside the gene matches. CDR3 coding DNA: TGTGCCAGCAGTCGGGGGACTAGCGGGGGGGCAGGAGAGCAGTTCTTC. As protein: CASSRGTSGGAGEQFF.

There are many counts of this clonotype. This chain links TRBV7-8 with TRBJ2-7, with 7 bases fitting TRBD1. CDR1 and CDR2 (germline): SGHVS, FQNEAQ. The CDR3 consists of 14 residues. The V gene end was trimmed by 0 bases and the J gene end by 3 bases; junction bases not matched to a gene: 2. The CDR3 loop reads CASSLAGTDYEQYF. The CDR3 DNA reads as TGTGCCAGCAGCTTAGCCGGGACAGACTACGAGCAGTACTTC.

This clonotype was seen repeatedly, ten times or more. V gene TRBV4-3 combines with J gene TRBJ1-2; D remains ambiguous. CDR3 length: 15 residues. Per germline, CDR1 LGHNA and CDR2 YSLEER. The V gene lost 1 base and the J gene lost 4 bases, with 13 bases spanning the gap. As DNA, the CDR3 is TGCGCCAGCAGCCAAGCGCACGGTGACTCCTATGGCTACACCTTC. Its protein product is CASSQAHGDSYGYTF.

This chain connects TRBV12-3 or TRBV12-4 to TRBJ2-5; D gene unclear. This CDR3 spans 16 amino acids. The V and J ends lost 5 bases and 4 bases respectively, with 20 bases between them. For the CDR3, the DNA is TGTGCCAGCAGTACCCGGGCATCCCTCTTAGTAGAGACCCAGTACTTC. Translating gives CASSTRASLLVETQYF.

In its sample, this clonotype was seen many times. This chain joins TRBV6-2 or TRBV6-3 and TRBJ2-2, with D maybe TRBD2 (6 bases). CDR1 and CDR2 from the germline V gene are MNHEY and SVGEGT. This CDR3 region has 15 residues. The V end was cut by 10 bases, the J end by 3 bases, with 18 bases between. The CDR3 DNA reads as TGTGCCACCATGGCGGGATTTGGTGACACCGGGGAGCTGTTTTTT. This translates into CATMAGFGDTGELFF.

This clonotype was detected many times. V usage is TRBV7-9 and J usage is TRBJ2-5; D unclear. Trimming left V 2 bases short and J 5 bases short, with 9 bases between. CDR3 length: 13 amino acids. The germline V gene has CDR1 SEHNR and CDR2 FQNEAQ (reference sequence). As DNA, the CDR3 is TGTGCCAGCAGCTTAAGGGTGGGCGAGACCCAGTACTTC. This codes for CASSLRVGETQYF.

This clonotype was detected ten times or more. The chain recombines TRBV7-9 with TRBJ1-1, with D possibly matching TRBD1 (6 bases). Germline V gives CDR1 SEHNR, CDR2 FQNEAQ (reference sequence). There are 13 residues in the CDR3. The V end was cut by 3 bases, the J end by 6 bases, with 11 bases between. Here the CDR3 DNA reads TGTGCCAGCAGCTTTCGGCAGGGGTCTGAAGCTTTCTTT. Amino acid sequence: CASSFRQGSEAFF. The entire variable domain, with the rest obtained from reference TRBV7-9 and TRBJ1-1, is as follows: DTGVSQNPRHKITKRGQNVTFRCDPISEHNRLYWYRQTLGQGPEFLTYFQNEAQLEKSRLLSDRFSAERPKGSFSTLEIQRTEQGDSAMYLCASSFRQGSEAFFGQGTRLTVV.

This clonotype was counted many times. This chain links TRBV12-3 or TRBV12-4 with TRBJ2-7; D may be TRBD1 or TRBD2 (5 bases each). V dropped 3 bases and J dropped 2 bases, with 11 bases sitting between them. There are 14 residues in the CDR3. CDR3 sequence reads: CASSFLGATYEQYF. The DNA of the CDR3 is TGTGCCAGCAGTTTCCTCGGGGCCACCTACGAGCAGTACTTC.